Listed here are 24 T cell receptor beta chains from one sample, sequenced in a study of PD-L1 blockade in urothelial cancer. TCRdb's table, derived via immunoSEQ multiplex PCR, lists solely in-frame clones and lacks some. This table holds about 52,000 clones, approximately 80% found once. This specimen was PBMCs, taken around atezolizumab (anti-PD-L1) treatment. The receptors stem from a man in his 70s with urothelial cancer.

A single count supports this clone. This sequence joins TRBV5-1 and TRBJ2-3, with 10 bases aligning to TRBD2. CDR1 is SGHRS, CDR2 YFSETQ, per germline. The CDR3 contains 16 residues. V was pared by 0 bases and J by 6 bases, with 7 bases of the junction left unmatched. The CDR3 DNA reads TGCGCCAGCAGCTTGGCCGTGAGCGGGGGGGCTGATACGCAGTATTTT. This codes for CASSLAVSGGADTQYF.

The chain employs TRBV19 and TRBJ1-5; D is uncertain. The length of the CDR3 is 14 residues. V was trimmed by 3 bases and J by 0 bases, leaving 6 bases between them. CDR1 is LNHDA and CDR2 is SQIVND in the germline V gene (reference sequence). The CDR3 protein is CASSISSSNQPQHF. Here the CDR3 DNA reads TGTGCCAGTAGTATTTCCAGTAGCAATCAGCCCCAGCATTTT.

The V and J genes are TRBV4-3 and TRBJ1-2, with 11 bases identical to TRBD1. Germline V gene sequence: CDR1 LGHNA, CDR2 YSLEER. V lost 1 base to trimming and J lost 4 bases; unmatched junction nucleotides: 2. This CDR3 comprises 15 residues. The CDR3 is CASSQGTGGAYGYTF. In nucleotides, the CDR3 is TGCGCCAGCAGCCAAGGGACAGGGGGCGCCTATGGCTACACCTTC.

The V and J genes are TRBV6-5 and TRBJ2-2; no clear D. This CDR3 has 12 residues. Between the trimmed V and J ends, which lost 2 bases and 7 bases, there was a span of 5 bases. The germline V gene has CDR1 MNHEY and CDR2 SVGAGI. This CDR3 is CASSYRYGELFF. CDR3 DNA: TGTGCCAGCAGTTACCGTTACGGGGAGCTGTTTTTT.

The rearrangement joins TRBV11-2 to TRBJ2-4; D is uncertain. The CDR3 runs to 14 residues. Germline CDR1 reads SGHAT; CDR2 reads FQNNGV. Deletions cut 2 bases from V and 0 bases from J, with 5 bases between. CDR3 amino acids: CASSLRGAKNIQYF. The CDR3, as DNA: TGTGCCAGCAGCTTAAGAGGAGCCAAAAACATTCAGTACTTC.

The rearrangement links TRBV5-1 to TRBJ2-1; perhaps TRBD1 as D (6 bases). The length of the CDR3 is 15 residues. Deletions cut 0 bases from V and 1 base from J, with 8 bases between. Germline V gives CDR1 SGHRS, CDR2 YFSETQ. CDR3 DNA sequence: TGCGCCAGCAGCTTGGGACAGGCTTCCTACAATGAGCAGTTCTTC. Encoded protein: CASSLGQASYNEQFF.

The CDR3 DNA reads TGTGCCAGCAGTTTGAAGGGAGGGGGCTACGAGCAGTACTTC. This translates into CASSLKGGGYEQYF. V and J are TRBV28 and TRBJ2-7, with D tentatively TRBD2 (7 bases). V lost 3 bases to trimming and J lost 3 bases, with 12 bases between them. The CDR3 runs 14 residues. Per the germline V gene, CDR1 is MDHEN and CDR2 is SYDVKM.

V gene TRBV28 combines with J gene TRBJ2-1; 9 nucleotides align to TRBD1. Trimming removed 7 bases from V and 1 base from J; junction bases left unmatched: 14. The CDR3 consists of 18 residues. Germline assignment: CDR1 MDHEN and CDR2 SYDVKM. CDR3 residues: CASIVGGAGTGSYNEQFF. CDR3 DNA: TGTGCCAGCATCGTGGGGGGGGCGGGGACAGGGTCCTACAATGAGCAGTTCTTC.

V gene TRBV30 combines with J gene TRBJ1-5, with unresolved D. V lost 1 base to trimming and J lost 1 base, with 5 bases between them. Germline loops: CDR1 GTSNPN, CDR2 SVGIG (reference sequence). CDR3 length: 13 amino acids. CDR3 bases: TGTGCCTGGAGTGGCAGAAGCAATCAGCCCCAGCATTTT. Translated, it gives CAWSGRSNQPQHF.

The gene calls are TRBV7-2 and TRBJ2-3, with 9 bases fitting TRBD1. The CDR3 spans 18 residues. Trimming at V came to 5 bases and at J to 2 bases, leaving 14 bases not matched to a gene. Germline V lookup: CDR1 SGHTA, CDR2 FQGNSA. As DNA, the CDR3 is TGTGCCAGCAGCCCCGGACAGGGGAGGCCACCATTCACAGATACGCAGTATTTT. Amino acid sequence: CASSPGQGRPPFTDTQYF.

This sequence joins TRBV19 and TRBJ2-7; D perhaps matches TRBD1 (5 bases). This CDR3 is built from 16 residues. Germline V gene lookup returns CDR1 LNHDA and CDR2 SQIVND (reference sequence). Trimming left V 0 bases short and J 6 bases short, with 18 bases between. The CDR3 coding sequence is TGTGCCAGTAGTATAGATTCCCTCGCCAGGGCAGGCGAGCAGTACTTC. This gives the protein CASSIDSLARAGEQYF.

The rearrangement uses TRBV7-2 and TRBJ1-2, with 7 bases identical to TRBD1. CDR1 and CDR2 (germline): SGHTA, FQGNSA. J gave up 5 bases and V 7 bases, and 13 bases lay outside the gene matches. The CDR3 runs 15 residues. CDR3: CASTFIGDSTYGYTF. The CDR3 nucleotides are TGTGCCAGCACCTTTATTGGGGACAGTACTTATGGCTACACCTTC. The variable domain in full, with the rest retrieved from reference TRBV7-2 and TRBJ1-2, is GAGVSQSPSNKVTEKGKDVELRCDPISGHTALYWYRQSLGQGLEFLIYFQGNSAPDKSGLPSDRFSAERTGGSVSTLTIQRTQQEDSAVYLCASTFIGDSTYGYTFGSGTRLTVV.

A note on this clone: This sample also contains other DNA sequences that code for the same CDR3. The chain recombines TRBV19 with TRBJ1-5; 10 bases are shared with TRBD1. The CDR3 contains 15 residues. The germline CDR1 and CDR2 sequences are LNHDA and SQIVND (reference sequence). The junction had 7 bases not matched to a gene; V was cut back by 4 bases and J by 7 bases. Written as DNA, the CDR3 is TGTGCCAGTAGTACGCCGGGACAGGGGACCCAGCCCCAGCATTTT. Its translation is CASSTPGQGTQPQHF.

V is TRBV19 and J is TRBJ1-4; D perhaps matches TRBD1 (6 bases). The V gene lost 7 bases and the J gene lost 8 bases, with 14 bases spanning the gap. The CDR3 is 13 residues long. Germline V gene sequence: CDR1 LNHDA, CDR2 SQIVND (reference sequence). The CDR3 DNA is TGTGCCAGTAACAGGGTAGTAGGAGAAAAACTGTTTTTT. This gives the protein CASNRVVGEKLFF.

In its sample, this clone was seen once. The chain links TRBV7-9 to TRBJ2-1, with D maybe TRBD1 (6 bases). Looked up from germline, CDR1 is SEHNR and CDR2 is FQNEAQ (reference sequence). Between the trimmed V and J ends, which lost 5 bases and 0 bases, there was a span of 11 bases. This CDR3 is built from 15 residues. The CDR3 sequence is CASSPQGSSYNEQFF. CDR3 in DNA: TGTGCCAGCAGCCCCCAGGGGAGCTCCTACAATGAGCAGTTCTTC.

This chain connects TRBV6-5 to TRBJ2-5, with D perhaps TRBD1 (5 bases). The V and J ends lost 4 bases and 1 base respectively, with 10 bases between them. This CDR3 region has 14 residues. The germline gives CDR1 MNHEY, CDR2 SVGAGI. The CDR3 loop is CASSWRQSQETQYF. The DNA of the CDR3 is TGTGCCAGCAGTTGGCGACAGTCCCAAGAGACCCAGTACTTC.

The V call is TRBV10-3, the J call TRBJ2-2; 13 bases are shared with TRBD2. The V gene end was trimmed by 5 bases and the J gene end by 5 bases; junction bases not matched to a gene: 2. Germline lookup yields CDR1 ENHRY and CDR2 SYGVKD. The CDR3 sequence is 15 residues long. CDR3 bases: TGTGCCATCAGTCAGGGACTAGCGGGAACCGGGGAGCTGTTTTTT. Translating gives CAISQGLAGTGELFF.

The chain employs TRBV6-1 and TRBJ2-1; D possibly corresponds to TRBD2 (5 bases). CDR3 size: 15 residues. Trimming took 7 bases from V and 9 from J, leaving 22 bases between them. The germline gives CDR1 MNHNS, CDR2 SASEGT. CDR3 in amino acids: CASTGPIKGVGEQFF. CDR3 in DNA: TGTGCCAGCACGGGCCCCATAAAGGGAGTCGGTGAGCAGTTCTTC.

This sequence joins TRBV19 and TRBJ1-5, with 9 nucleotides matching TRBD1. Trimming cost V 8 bases and J 2 bases; bases outside gene matches: 13. Germline V gene sequence: CDR1 LNHDA, CDR2 SQIVND (reference sequence). CDR3 size: 17 residues. CDR3 nucleotides: TGTGCCAGTGCGGGGACAGGGAGGTCCTGGGGCAATCAGCCCCAGCATTTT. As protein: CASAGTGRSWGNQPQHF.

This clone appeared a few times. The genes are TRBV11-3 and TRBJ2-3; TRBD2 matches 8 bases. Germline V gene sequence: CDR1 SGHNT, CDR2 YENEEA. V was clipped by 1 base and J by 10 bases; unmatched bases: 7. The CDR3 is 14 amino acids. The CDR3 DNA reads TGTGCCAGCAGCTTAGCGGGAGGGCTCGGGGCGCAGTATTTT. Protein product: CASSLAGGLGAQYF.

The V call is TRBV2, the J call TRBJ1-1; perhaps TRBD1 as D (5 bases). Trimming removed 3 bases at V and 10 bases at J, with 15 bases between. Germline-derived CDR1 and CDR2 are SNHLY and FYNNEI. This CDR3 comprises 13 residues. In nucleotides, the CDR3 is TGTGCCAGCAGTGACGGAGACAGTCTTCGAGCTTTCTTT. Its protein is CASSDGDSLRAFF.

The V gene is TRBV11-2, the J gene TRBJ2-3, with TRBD1 matching 7 bases. V was pared by 1 base and J by 6 bases, with 7 bases of the junction left unmatched. Germline loops: CDR1 SGHAT, CDR2 FQNNGV. CDR3 length equals 15 residues. CDR3 residues: CASSLVGLQGDTQYF. The CDR3 nucleotides read TGTGCCAGCAGCTTAGTTGGTCTACAGGGGGATACGCAGTATTTT.

This clone turned up a few times. The CDR3, as DNA: TGTGCCAGCAGCGTAGGGGGTAGTCGGACGACAGGGAGCACTGAAGCTTTCTTT. This gives the protein CASSVGGSRTTGSTEAFF. This chain uses TRBV9 with TRBJ1-1; 7 positions agree with TRBD1. CDR3 length: 18 amino acids. With V trimmed by 0 bases and J by 4 bases, 15 bases remained unmatched. Germline V gene data show CDR1 as SGDLS and CDR2 as YYNGEE.

A single count supports this clone. The J gene is TRBJ2-1, the V gene TRBV5-6, with a possible D match to TRBD2 (6 bases). V lost 3 bases and J 10 bases, leaving 11 bases between the germline ends. This CDR3 has 12 amino acids. Germline lookup yields CDR1 SGHDT and CDR2 YYEEEE. The CDR3 DNA is TGTGCCAGCAGCTCGACTAGAGGGGAGCAGTTCTTC. It encodes CASSSTRGEQFF.